This TCR beta chain is from a study of blood T cells in healthy people across ages. As for this clonotype: Antigen: not known.

Using a J-beta primer mix together with a sample-barcoded 5' primer, a second PCR was run for roughly 7 to 12 cycles. MiXCR, applied by TCRdb to the 5' RACE reads, yields one record per CDR3 protein. The sample shows approximately 960,000 distinct CDR3 sequences, 25% to 35% of them seen only once. Study-wide results and limits: In long-lived donors, naive CD4+ cell counts and diversity exceeded those of aged donors.

This CDR3 spans 15 amino acids. V was cut by 3 bases and J by 0 bases, with 9 bases left in between. These same data were also listed under a study on T cells of mothers and their children.

The origin of this receptor is a woman in her thirties or forties in good health. The chain employs TRBV12-3 or TRBV12-4 and TRBJ1-3; D ambiguous. Material for sequencing was blood. CDR3: CASSFYEGSGNTIYF. DNA of the CDR3: TGTGCCAGCAGTTTTTACGAGGGCTCTGGAAACACCATATATTTT.